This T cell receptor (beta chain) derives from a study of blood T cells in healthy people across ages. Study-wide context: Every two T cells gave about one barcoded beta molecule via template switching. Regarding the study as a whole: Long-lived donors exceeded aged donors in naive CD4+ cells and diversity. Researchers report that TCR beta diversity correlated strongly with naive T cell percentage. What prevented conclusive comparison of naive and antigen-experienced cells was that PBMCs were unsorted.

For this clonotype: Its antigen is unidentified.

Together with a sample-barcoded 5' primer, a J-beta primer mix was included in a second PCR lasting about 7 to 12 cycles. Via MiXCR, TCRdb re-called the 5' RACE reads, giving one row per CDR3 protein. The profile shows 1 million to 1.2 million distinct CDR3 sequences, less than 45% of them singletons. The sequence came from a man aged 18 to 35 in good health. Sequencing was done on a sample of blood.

The chain's CDR3 is CASSRSGGHAYF. In nucleotides, the CDR3 is TGTGCCAGCAGCCGGTCAGGGGGCCACGCGTACTTC. The rearrangement joins TRBV3-1 to TRBJ2-4; 8 nucleotides line up with TRBD1. Losses at the gene ends were 4 bases for V and 15 bases for J; bases not matched to a gene: 8. Germline V CDR1 and CDR2: LGHDT, YNNKEL (reference sequence). CDR3 length equals 12 residues.